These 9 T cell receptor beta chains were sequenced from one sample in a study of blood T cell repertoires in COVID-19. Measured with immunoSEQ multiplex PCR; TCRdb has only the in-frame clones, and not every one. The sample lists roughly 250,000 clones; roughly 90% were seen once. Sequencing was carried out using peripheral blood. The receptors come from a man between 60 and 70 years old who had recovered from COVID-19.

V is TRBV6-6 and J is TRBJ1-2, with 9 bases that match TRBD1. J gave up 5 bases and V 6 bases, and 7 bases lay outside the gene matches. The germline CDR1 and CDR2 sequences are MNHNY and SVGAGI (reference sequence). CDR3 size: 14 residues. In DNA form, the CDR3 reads TGTGCCAGCAGCGCCCGGACAGGGGTTTATGGCTACACCTTC. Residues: CASSARTGVYGYTF.

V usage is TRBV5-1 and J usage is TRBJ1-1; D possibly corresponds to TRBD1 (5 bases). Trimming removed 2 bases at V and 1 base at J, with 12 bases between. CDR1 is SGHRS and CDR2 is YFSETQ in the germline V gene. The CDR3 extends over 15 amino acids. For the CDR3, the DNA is TGCGCCAGCAGCTTCCTGGCAGGGAAGAACACTGAAGCTTTCTTT. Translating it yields CASSFLAGKNTEAFF.

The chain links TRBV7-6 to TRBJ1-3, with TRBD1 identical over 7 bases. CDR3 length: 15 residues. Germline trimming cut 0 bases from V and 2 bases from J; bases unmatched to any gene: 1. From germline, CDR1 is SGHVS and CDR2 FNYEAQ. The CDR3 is CASSLADRAGNTIYF. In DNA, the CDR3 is TGTGCCAGCAGCTTAGCCGACAGGGCTGGAAACACCATATATTTT.

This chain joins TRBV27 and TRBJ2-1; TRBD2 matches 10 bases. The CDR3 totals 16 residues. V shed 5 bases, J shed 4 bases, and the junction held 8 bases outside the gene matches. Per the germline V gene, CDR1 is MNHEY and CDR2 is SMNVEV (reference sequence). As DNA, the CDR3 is TGTGCCAGCAGTAGATCCTTAGCGGGGGGTTACAATGAGCAGTTCTTC. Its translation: CASSRSLAGGYNEQFF.

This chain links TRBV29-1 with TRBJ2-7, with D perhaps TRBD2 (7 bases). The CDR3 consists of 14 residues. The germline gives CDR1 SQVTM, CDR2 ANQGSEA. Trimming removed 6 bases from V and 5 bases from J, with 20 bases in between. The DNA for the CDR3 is TGCAGCGTGGGTTTCGGGGGGCGCTTCGACGAGCAGTACTTC. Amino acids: CSVGFGGRFDEQYF.

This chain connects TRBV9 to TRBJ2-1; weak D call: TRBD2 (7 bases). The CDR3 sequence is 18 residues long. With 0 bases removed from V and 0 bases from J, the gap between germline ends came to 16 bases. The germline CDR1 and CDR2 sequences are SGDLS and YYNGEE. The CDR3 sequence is CASSVVGGGVSSYNEQFF. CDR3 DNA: TGTGCCAGCAGCGTAGTTGGGGGGGGCGTAAGCTCCTACAATGAGCAGTTCTTC.

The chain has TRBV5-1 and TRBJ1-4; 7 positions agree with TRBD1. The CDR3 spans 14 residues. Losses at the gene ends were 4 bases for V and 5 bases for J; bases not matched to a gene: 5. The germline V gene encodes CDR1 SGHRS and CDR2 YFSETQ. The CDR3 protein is CASSQGQKNEKLFF. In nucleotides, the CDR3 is TGCGCCAGCAGCCAGGGACAGAAAAATGAAAAACTGTTTTTT.

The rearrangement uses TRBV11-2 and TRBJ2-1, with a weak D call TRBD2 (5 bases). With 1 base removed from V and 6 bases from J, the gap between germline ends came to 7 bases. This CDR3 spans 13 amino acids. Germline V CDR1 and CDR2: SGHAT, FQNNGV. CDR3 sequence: CASSLGLANEQFF. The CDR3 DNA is TGTGCCAGCAGCTTAGGTCTAGCCAATGAGCAGTTCTTC.

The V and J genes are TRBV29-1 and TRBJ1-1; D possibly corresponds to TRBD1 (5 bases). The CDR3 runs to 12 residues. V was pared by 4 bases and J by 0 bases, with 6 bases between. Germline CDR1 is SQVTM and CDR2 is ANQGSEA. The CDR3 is CSVGGMNTEAFF. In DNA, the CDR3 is TGCAGCGTTGGGGGCATGAACACTGAAGCTTTCTTT.